This T cell receptor beta chain appears in the sequencing data of a study of T cells in Graves' hyperthyroidism and ophthalmopathy (dated by TCRdb to between 2018 and 2020). Regarding the research as a whole: TCR V-J signatures able to tell the groups apart were searched for in a discovery cohort of more than 90 patients, of whom over 40 had Graves' ophthalmopathy and about 60 had stable Graves' hyperthyroidism. Whether ophthalmopathy could be predicted prospectively was tested in an independent validation cohort made up of 18 to 20 hyperthyroidism patients plus 17 patients who later progressed to ophthalmopathy. The 100 discovery patients were divided at random into training and test sets in a 7:3 ratio. Thyroid tissue and blood T-cell repertoires from several Graves' hyperthyroidism patients were also compared in the study. After sampling, hyperthyroidism patients received methimazole starting at 30 mg daily, and ophthalmopathy patients received high-dose intravenous methylprednisolone. According to the paper, TCR Vbeta CDR3 sequencing was carried out on more than 120 peripheral blood samples, which came from 40 to 45 ophthalmopathy, roughly 75 hyperthyroidism and roughly 17 progressor patients. Study-wide findings and limitations: In cross-validation, a model built on a 13 V-J signature told ophthalmopathy apart from stable hyperthyroidism with about 90% sensitivity and about 81% specificity, and in testing the same model reached 80%/75%. Most expanded thyroid clonotypes (frequency above 0.001) were also detected in blood, suggesting blood repertoires may reflect thyroid immune responses. Sample size was not statistically predetermined, and blinding of investigators to group allocation was not performed. In validation, progression to ophthalmopathy was predicted by the model with almost 71% sensitivity and 72.22% specificity, a median of approximately 6.5 months before onset.

TCR beta CDR3 regions were amplified from RNA transcripts. The first round of RT-PCR for the TCR CDR3 was performed with the HTBI primer set and the Qiagen OneStep RT-PCR kit. A second multiplex PCR round built the libraries, followed by size selection and purification. The libraries were sequenced on an Illumina HiSeq2000 using paired-end 100 bp reads. The original methods were these. SOAPnuke was used to process the raw data, removing reads that contained adapters or uncalled bases, had a mean Phred below 15, or lacked an exact match to the constant primer or identifier. COPE v1.2.5 was used to merge the high-quality paired reads, and each unique nucleotide sequence was defined as a clonotype. MiTCR v1.1 was used to align clonotypes to the IMGT TRBV, TRBD and TRBJ reference segments. The analysis included only V-J combinations with a frequency above 0.0001, which together covered 98% to 99.2% of the repertoires. The TCS score was defined as the ratio of F50 (clonal expansion) to E x V (chaos), calculated using BLOSUM62-based TCRdist between CDR3 peptides within each V-J. Welch's t-statistics and random forest reduced fewer than 550 V-J features to 10 to 15, which were used in a naive Bayes classifier (R e1071). The similarity between thyroid and blood repertoires was quantified using the Morisita-Horn index. The public reads were reanalyzed by TCRdb: fastp trimming at Q25, MiXCR alignment, in-frame beta chains only. Each CDR3 protein gets just one entry, which takes the most common genes and DNA from the rows behind it. The V and J calls here are based on TCRdb, not the publication. The sample table shows 550,000 to 700,000 distinct CDR3 sequences, and under 60% are seen once. The ten top clones hold roughly 19% of the sample.

Regarding this clonotype: This receptor's antigen is unknown. Base qualities are missing; no much larger clone stands one base away.

Patients with uncontrolled infections, other autoimmune diseases, pregnancy or lactation were excluded. Clinical symptoms, serum thyroxine and TRAb, thyroid ultrasound, and orbital computed tomography formed the basis for the diagnoses. Total RNA was extracted with Trizol reagent, and quality was checked on an Agilent 2100 Bioanalyzer. Relative to germline, V is 5 bases shorter and J is 7 bases shorter, with 18 bases between their ends. From the cysteine through the phenylalanine, the CDR3 covers 15 amino acids. The only DNA kept is the CDR3, 45 bases in frame from the first base. The germline V gene yields MGHDK for CDR1 and SYGVNS for CDR2.

Here the chain combines TRBV25-1 and TRBJ1-5; a tentative D call is TRBD1 (6 bases match). This sequence was found in an adult woman with Graves' disease, either hyperthyroidism or ophthalmopathy (not recorded which). Source material: peripheral blood or thyroid tissue (not recorded which). The CDR3 here reads CASSSTRETGQPQHF. The DNA is as follows: TGTGCCAGCAGTTCCACCAGGGAGACAGGACAGCCCCAGCATTTT.